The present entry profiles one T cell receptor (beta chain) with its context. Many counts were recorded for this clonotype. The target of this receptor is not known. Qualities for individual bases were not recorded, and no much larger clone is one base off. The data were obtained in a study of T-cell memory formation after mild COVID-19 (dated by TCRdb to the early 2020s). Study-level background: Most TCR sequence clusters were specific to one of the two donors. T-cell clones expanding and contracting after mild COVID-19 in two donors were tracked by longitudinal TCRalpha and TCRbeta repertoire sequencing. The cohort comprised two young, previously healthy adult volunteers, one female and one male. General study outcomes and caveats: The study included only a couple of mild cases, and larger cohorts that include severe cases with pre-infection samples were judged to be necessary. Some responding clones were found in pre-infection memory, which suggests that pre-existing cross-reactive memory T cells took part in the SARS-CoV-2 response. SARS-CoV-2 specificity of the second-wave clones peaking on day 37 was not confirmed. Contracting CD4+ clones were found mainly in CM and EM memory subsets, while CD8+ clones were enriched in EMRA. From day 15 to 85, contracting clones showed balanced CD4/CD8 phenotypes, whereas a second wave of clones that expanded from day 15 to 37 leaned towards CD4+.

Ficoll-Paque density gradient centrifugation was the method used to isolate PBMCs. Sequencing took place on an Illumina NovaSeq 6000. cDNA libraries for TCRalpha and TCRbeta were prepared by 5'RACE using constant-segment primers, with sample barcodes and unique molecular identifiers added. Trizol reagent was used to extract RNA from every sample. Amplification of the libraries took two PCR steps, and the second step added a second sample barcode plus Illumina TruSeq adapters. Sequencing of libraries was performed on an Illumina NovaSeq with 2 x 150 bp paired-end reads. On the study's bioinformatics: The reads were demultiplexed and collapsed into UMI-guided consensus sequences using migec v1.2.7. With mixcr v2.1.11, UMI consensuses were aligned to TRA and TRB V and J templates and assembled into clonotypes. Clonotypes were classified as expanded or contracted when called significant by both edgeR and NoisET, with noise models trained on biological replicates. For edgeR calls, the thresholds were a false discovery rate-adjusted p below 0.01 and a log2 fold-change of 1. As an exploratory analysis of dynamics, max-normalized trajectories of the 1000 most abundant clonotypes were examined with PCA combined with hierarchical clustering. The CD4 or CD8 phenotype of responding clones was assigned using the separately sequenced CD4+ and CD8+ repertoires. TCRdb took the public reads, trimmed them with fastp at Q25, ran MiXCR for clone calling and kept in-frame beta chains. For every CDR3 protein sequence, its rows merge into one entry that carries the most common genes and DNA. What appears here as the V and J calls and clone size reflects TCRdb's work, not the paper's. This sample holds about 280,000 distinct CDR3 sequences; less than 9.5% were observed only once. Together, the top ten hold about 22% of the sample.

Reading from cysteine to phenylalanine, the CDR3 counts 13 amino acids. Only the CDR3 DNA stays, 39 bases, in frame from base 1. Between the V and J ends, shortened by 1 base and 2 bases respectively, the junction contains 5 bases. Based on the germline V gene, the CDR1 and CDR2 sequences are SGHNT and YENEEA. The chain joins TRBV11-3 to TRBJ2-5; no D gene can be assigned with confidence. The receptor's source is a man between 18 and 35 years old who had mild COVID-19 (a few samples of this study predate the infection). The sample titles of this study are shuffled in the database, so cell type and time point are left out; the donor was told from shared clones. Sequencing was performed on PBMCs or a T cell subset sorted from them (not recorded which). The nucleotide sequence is TGTGCCAGCAGCTTAGCCGATCAAGAGACCCAGTACTTC. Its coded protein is CASSLADQETQYF.